The 9 T cell receptor beta chains given below trace back to one sample, sequenced in a study of T cell changes during pregnancy in multiple sclerosis (dated by TCRdb to between 2017 and 2020). Libraries were made using the immunoSEQ multiplex PCR assay. Imported from immuneACCESS, the table was reduced by TCRdb to in-frame sequences with V and J called. These copies leave out some clones; in studies compared against another copy, an unresolved V gene accounts for under half, and the cause of the remainder is not known. This sample holds tens of thousands of clones; over 75% were observed only once. The leading ten clones occupy roughly 7.6% of the sample. The specimen comprised CD8+ T cells from peripheral blood mononuclear cells, sampled before pregnancy. These receptors originate from a female donor with multiple sclerosis, enrolled in a pregnancy study.

The chain carries TRBV10-3 and TRBJ2-7; D perhaps matches TRBD2 (6 bases). CDR1 and CDR2 from the germline V gene are ENHRY and SYGVKD. This CDR3 is 14 amino acids long. Trimming took 4 bases from V and 2 from J, leaving 12 bases between them. For the CDR3, the DNA is TGTGCCATCAGTGCCACCATAGCGGCCTACGAGCAGTACTTC. Translation gives CAISATIAAYEQYF.

This sequence joins TRBV2 and TRBJ1-2; D may be TRBD1 (6 bases). Trimming shortened V by 6 bases and J by 2 bases, and 19 bases separated the two germline ends. The CDR3 is 16 residues long. Germline V gene data show CDR1 as SNHLY and CDR2 as FYNNEI. CDR3: CASRAPGQNINYGYTF. CDR3 DNA sequence: TGTGCCAGCAGAGCCCCGGGACAAAACATAAACTATGGCTACACCTTC. The full variable domain, with the rest looked up from reference TRBV2 and TRBJ1-2, is EPEVTQTPSHQVTQMGQEVILRCVPISNHLYFYWYRQILGQKVEFLVSFYNNEISEKSEIFDDQFSVERPDGSNFTLKIRSTKLEDSAMYFCASRAPGQNINYGYTFGSGTRLTVV.

This chain connects TRBV10-3 to TRBJ2-5; 8 nucleotides align to TRBD1. J was trimmed by 6 bases and V by 1 base; bases with no gene match: 10. Germline V lookup: CDR1 ENHRY, CDR2 SYGVKD. The CDR3 spans 16 residues. CDR3 sequence: CAISEFQGAFSQTQYF. CDR3 nucleotide sequence: TGTGCCATCAGTGAGTTTCAGGGGGCTTTTTCACAGACCCAGTACTTC.

This clone was recorded only once. The chain carries TRBV13 and TRBJ2-7; 10 bases align to TRBD1. The junction had 4 bases not matched to a gene; V was cut back by 0 bases and J by 2 bases. The CDR3 spans 16 residues. Germline V gives CDR1 PRHDT, CDR2 FYEKMQ (reference sequence). The CDR3 spells CASSLGRGTGAYEQYF. CDR3 nucleotide sequence: TGTGCCAGCAGCTTAGGCCGCGGGACAGGGGCCTACGAGCAGTACTTC.

The gene calls are TRBV10-3 and TRBJ2-7, with D possibly TRBD1 on 5 matching bases. Trimming pared 0 bases from V and 0 bases from J, leaving 12 bases between. The CDR3 is made up of 16 amino acids. Germline CDR1 ENHRY, CDR2 SYGVKD. The CDR3 DNA is TGTGCCATCAGTGAGTCGATTAAAAGGGGCTCCTACGAGCAGTACTTC. Translated: CAISESIKRGSYEQYF.

V is TRBV10-1 and J is TRBJ2-1; D remains ambiguous. The V gene lost 3 bases and the J gene lost 3 bases, with 6 bases spanning the gap. CDR3 length: 13 residues. Germline V gene lookup returns CDR1 WNHNN and CDR2 SYGVQD (reference sequence). Written as DNA, the CDR3 is TGCGCCAGCAGTGATAACTTCTACAATGAGCAGTTCTTC. It specifies CASSDNFYNEQFF.

This chain connects TRBV6-5 to TRBJ2-5; 8 nucleotides match TRBD2. CDR1 and CDR2 from the germline V gene are MNHEY and SVGAGI. The CDR3 is 16 amino acids. V shed 2 bases and J 5 bases; nucleotides not matched to a gene: 10. This chain's CDR3 is CASSYGLAGHVETQYF. The DNA for the CDR3 is TGTGCCAGCAGTTACGGTCTAGCGGGCCACGTGGAGACCCAGTACTTC.

V and J are TRBV7-6 and TRBJ1-1, with D perhaps TRBD1 (6 bases). Germline V CDR1 and CDR2: SGHVS, FNYEAQ. The CDR3 loop spans 16 amino acids. V lost 2 bases and J lost 4, with 17 bases in between. In DNA, the CDR3 is TGTGCCAGCAGCTTAACGGGGGGGGCGCGGGGCACTGAAGCTTTCTTT. Translating gives CASSLTGGARGTEAFF.

The V and J genes are TRBV6-4 and TRBJ2-3, with D possibly TRBD2 on 5 matching bases. V shed 3 bases and J shed 3 bases, with 7 bases lying between them. The CDR3 length is 13 residues. Germline V lookup: CDR1 MRHNA, CDR2 SNTAGT. CDR3 bases: TGTGCCAGCAGTGAACTAGTGACAGATACGCAGTATTTT. This encodes CASSELVTDTQYF.